A selection of T cell receptor beta chains follows, all from one sample in a study of blood T cells in healthy people across ages. One entry per CDR3 protein, called by TCRdb with MiXCR from the 5' RACE reads. The repertoire consists of about 800,000 distinct CDR3 sequences, with more than 20% occurring once and the leading ten covering 3% to 4%. These data were also reused for a study on T cells of mothers and their children.

The sample comprised blood. The receptor set was obtained from a boy aged 10-17 years in good health. CDR3s include the opening cysteine and the closing phenylalanine or tryptophan. D genes are given only for firm matches. Some rows have no size entry. The others give once, few or many, or a class for an expanded clone.

j_gene: TRBJ1-5; d_gene: .; abundance: .; v_gene: TRBV5-1; CDR3aa: CASSLGQGNNQPQHF
j_gene: TRBJ2-3; d_gene: TRBD2; abundance: few; v_gene: TRBV15; CDR3aa: CATSRDLAVSTDTQYF
j_gene: TRBJ2-1; d_gene: TRBD2; abundance: .; v_gene: TRBV7-9; CDR3aa: CASSLALAAEGEQFF
j_gene: TRBJ2-2; d_gene: .; abundance: .; v_gene: TRBV6-6; CDR3aa: CASWGTGELFF
j_gene: TRBJ2-2; d_gene: TRBD2; abundance: .; v_gene: TRBV20-1; CDR3aa: CSPARDYDGELFF
j_gene: TRBJ1-2; d_gene: .; abundance: .; v_gene: TRBV24-1; CDR3aa: CATSDSMDGYTF
j_gene: TRBJ1-2; d_gene: .; abundance: .; v_gene: TRBV7-2; CDR3aa: CASSLVHYGYTF
j_gene: TRBJ2-1; d_gene: .; abundance: .; v_gene: TRBV18; CDR3aa: CASSPFVQSSYNEQFF
j_gene: TRBJ2-1; d_gene: .; abundance: .; v_gene: TRBV15; CDR3aa: CATSRELMGVGSNEQFF
j_gene: TRBJ2-7; d_gene: TRBD1; abundance: few; v_gene: TRBV6-5; CDR3aa: CASSYSLAGRGLGEQYF
j_gene: TRBJ1-1; d_gene: .; abundance: few; v_gene: TRBV6-5; CDR3aa: CASSPGEGVYTEAFF
j_gene: TRBJ1-5; d_gene: .; abundance: few; v_gene: TRBV28; CDR3aa: CASQMPGKVGQPQHF
j_gene: TRBJ1-4; d_gene: .; abundance: few; v_gene: TRBV4-3; CDR3aa: CASSQDYGGQGNEKLFF
j_gene: TRBJ2-1; d_gene: TRBD2; abundance: few; v_gene: TRBV10-2; CDR3aa: CASRSSGPYNEQFF
j_gene: TRBJ2-1; d_gene: .; abundance: few; v_gene: TRBV28; CDR3aa: CASSSGLVWDEQFF
j_gene: TRBJ1-3; d_gene: .; abundance: few; v_gene: TRBV18; CDR3aa: CASDSNGAGNTIYF
j_gene: TRBJ2-5; d_gene: .; abundance: few; v_gene: TRBV7-2; CDR3aa: CASSFAEGSTQYF
j_gene: TRBJ2-6; d_gene: .; abundance: few; v_gene: TRBV9; CDR3aa: CASSVEAGISGANVLTF
j_gene: TRBJ2-7; d_gene: .; abundance: .; v_gene: TRBV21-1; CDR3aa: CASSKGSPHPYEQYF
j_gene: TRBJ1-4; d_gene: .; abundance: .; v_gene: TRBV7-2; CDR3aa: CASSPLGAGFATNEKLFF
j_gene: TRBJ2-4; d_gene: .; abundance: .; v_gene: TRBV18; CDR3aa: CASSPQGIPKNIQYF
j_gene: TRBJ2-7; d_gene: TRBD2; abundance: few; v_gene: TRBV9; CDR3aa: CASSEGGVRYEQYF
j_gene: TRBJ1-2; d_gene: .; abundance: few; v_gene: TRBV5-6; CDR3aa: CASSSTDGWGYGYTF
j_gene: TRBJ2-2; d_gene: .; abundance: .; v_gene: TRBV3-1; CDR3aa: CASSQVLLNTGELFF
j_gene: TRBJ2-4; d_gene: TRBD2; abundance: .; v_gene: TRBV28; CDR3aa: CASSFSGFQYF
j_gene: TRBJ1-5; d_gene: .; abundance: few; v_gene: TRBV7-2; CDR3aa: CASSPILLGPQHF
j_gene: TRBJ2-3; d_gene: TRBD1; abundance: .; v_gene: TRBV18; CDR3aa: CASSPTGSGTGKTDTQYF
j_gene: TRBJ1-1; d_gene: .; abundance: once; v_gene: TRBV27; CDR3aa: CASSSIPPSDTEAFF
j_gene: TRBJ1-2; d_gene: .; abundance: .; v_gene: TRBV20-1; CDR3aa: CSASVRGGYYGYTF
j_gene: TRBJ1-1; d_gene: TRBD1; abundance: few; v_gene: TRBV20-1; CDR3aa: CSARTGQVLNTEAFF
j_gene: TRBJ2-1; d_gene: .; abundance: few; v_gene: TRBV24-1; CDR3aa: CATSDLQLGLGAYNEQFF
j_gene: TRBJ2-2; d_gene: .; abundance: .; v_gene: TRBV28; CDR3aa: CASTSDSGELFF
j_gene: TRBJ1-2; d_gene: .; abundance: few; v_gene: TRBV20-1; CDR3aa: CSATQFLQGHYGYTF
j_gene: TRBJ1-4; d_gene: .; abundance: .; v_gene: TRBV7-2; CDR3aa: CASSRGHRNEKLFF
j_gene: TRBJ2-1; d_gene: TRBD2; abundance: few; v_gene: TRBV24-1; CDR3aa: CATRETSGGAGEQFF
j_gene: TRBJ2-7; d_gene: .; abundance: few; v_gene: TRBV5-1; CDR3aa: CASSFGTGSEEQYF
j_gene: TRBJ2-1; d_gene: TRBD1; abundance: .; v_gene: TRBV9; CDR3aa: CASSASDRNNEQFF
j_gene: TRBJ2-5; d_gene: .; abundance: .; v_gene: TRBV7-9; CDR3aa: CASTLSQETQYF
j_gene: TRBJ2-1; d_gene: .; abundance: .; v_gene: TRBV2; CDR3aa: CASLLAESYNEQFF
j_gene: TRBJ1-1; d_gene: TRBD1; abundance: few; v_gene: TRBV3-1; CDR3aa: CASSSGGRNTEAFF
j_gene: TRBJ2-7; d_gene: TRBD1; abundance: few; v_gene: TRBV6-6; CDR3aa: CASSYGQGASYEQYF
j_gene: TRBJ2-3; d_gene: .; abundance: few; v_gene: TRBV5-1; CDR3aa: CASSLQDGTDTQYF